This TCR beta chain was recovered during a study of siplizumab effects on memory and regulatory T cells (dated by TCRdb to the late 2010s). About the full investigation: The effect of the anti-CD2 antibody siplizumab on alloreactive T-cell subsets was examined in allogeneic mixed lymphocyte reactions constructed from human PBMCs. Overall results and qualifications from the work: A naive or memory phenotype could not be assigned to roughly 75-96% of proliferating CD4+ or CD8+ clones. The suppressive function of proliferating Tregs from siplizumab cultures was not functionally confirmed. Among mappable alloreactive CD4+ clones, the Treg-derived fraction averaged approximately 69% with siplizumab versus 25% to 30% in control reactions. Siplizumab significantly lowered the cumulative frequency of alloreactive sequences that could be traced to unstimulated CD4+ memory T cells. Because sequences below about 10^-5 frequency were poorly captured, only a minor fraction of alloreactive clones could be mapped to unstimulated subsets. Unstimulated naive T cells appeared more diverse than memory T cells, and naive cells seemed to contribute substantially to the alloresponse.

As for this clone: The antigen it recognizes is unknown. Per-nucleotide qualities are absent, and no much larger clonotype sits a single base away.

Library preparation used the immunoSEQ multiplex PCR assay. About 9.1 x 10^4 TCR templates per sample were assayed on the deep sequencing platform. Genomic DNA extracted from sorted T cells was used for TCRbeta CDR3 sequencing. In the paper's pipeline: The R programming language was used for clonal analysis of TCRbeta CDR3 data. Alloreactive CD4+ and CD8+ clones were identified by comparing unstimulated samples to CFSE-low samples taken after the reaction. By matching sequences to the repertoires of sorted unstimulated Treg and non-Treg cells, each alloreactive CD4+ clone was assigned a regulatory or non-regulatory origin. Sourced from immuneACCESS, this table was stored by TCRdb with only in-frame sequences that have V and J called. A share of the clones is absent; for the studies checked, an unresolved V gene accounts for under half, and the remainder has no known explanation. That table furnishes V, J and clone size, whereas the DNA furnished D and trimming. Counted in this sample were approximately 92,000 clones; just under 95% of them appeared once. 1% to 1.5% of the sample lies in the top ten.

Sorted unstimulated T cells and proliferating T cells recovered from mixed lymphocyte reactions underwent TCRbeta CDR3 sequencing. Fresh whole blood from ten to eleven HLA-typed healthy donors served as the source for isolating PBMCs. To map where alloreactive clones came from, CD4+ non-regulatory T cells in the unstimulated state were FACS-sorted. The CDR3 runs 15 residues from the cysteine to the phenylalanine. The entry retains the CDR3 DNA only, 45 bases that are in frame from base 1. V is pared back by 6 bases and J by 5 bases, with 18 bases lying between the germline termini. Reading the germline V gene gives CDR1 MNHNS and CDR2 SASEGT.

Sequenced input: non-Treg CD4+ T cells sorted from blood. What the cell subset or site label conveys for this sample: FACS-sorted unstimulated CD4+ non-regulatory T cells. Recombination connected TRBV6-1 to TRBJ2-3; the D assignment is uncertain and may be TRBD1 or TRBD2, with 6 bases supporting each. The sequence came from a human donor in good health. The DNA reads as follows: TGTGCCAGCAGGGGACAATTAGGGGGGAGAGATACGCAGTATTTT. Translation gives CASRGQLGGRDTQYF.